The text below deals with one T cell receptor (beta chain). Germline V CDR1 and CDR2: SGDLS, YYNGEE. This CDR3 region has 14 residues. The V end was cut by 0 bases, the J end by 6 bases, with 9 bases between. The data stem from a study of blood T cell repertoires in COVID-19. Here immunoSEQ multiplex PCR was the method, and the copy in TCRdb shows in-frame clones only, minus some. The table has 250,000 to 350,000 clones, about 85% seen once. Enrolled through a virtual design, the participants were between roughly 18 and 95 years of age and came from under 30 US areas. This clonotype originated in a woman aged 30 to 39 who had recovered from COVID-19. This rearrangement joins TRBV9 to TRBJ2-2; possible D gene TRBD2, 6 bases. The specimen sequenced was PBMCs or T cells enriched from blood (not recorded which). The DNA of the CDR3 is TGTGCCAGCAGCGTAGCTTCGGGGGCCGGGGAGCTGTTTTTT. This gives the protein CASSVASGAGELFF.